This T cell receptor beta chain was found in a study of Ad26.COV2.S vaccination and SARS-CoV-2 variants. Overall study: Within the COV1001 Ad26.COV2.S trial arm, the donor was enrolled. Study-wide points: In vaccinated individuals, spike-specific CD8+ and CD4+ T cell responses reportedly displayed substantial breadth.

Assay used: immunoSEQ multiplex PCR; TCRdb lists only in-frame clones, some missing. This repertoire shows fewer than 500,000 clones, 80% to 95% found once; its top ten account for over 9%. Looked up from germline, CDR1 is LNHDA and CDR2 is SQIVND (reference sequence). This CDR3 has 14 amino acids. V dropped 7 bases and J dropped 7; count of bases not matched to a gene: 12. Remarks on this clone: The antigen is unknown.

Treatment defined: 19 received Ad26.COV2.S at low or high dose, single or two shots; five or six received placebo; per-sample allocation not given. Samples analyzed were those drawn on day 63 after the first vaccine or placebo injection. Adults aged 18-55 years in Boston included the donor. This sequence joins TRBV19 and TRBJ1-2, with 7 bases aligning to TRBD1. Material: peripheral blood, obtained in a trial of Ad26.COV2.S vaccine versus placebo. The receptor was isolated from a person between 18 and 59 years old who received the Ad26.COV2.S COVID-19 vaccine or a placebo. CDR3 DNA: TGTGCCAGTAAGCCTAGACAGGGCCTAGCTGGCTACACCTTC. Its protein product is CASKPRQGLAGYTF.